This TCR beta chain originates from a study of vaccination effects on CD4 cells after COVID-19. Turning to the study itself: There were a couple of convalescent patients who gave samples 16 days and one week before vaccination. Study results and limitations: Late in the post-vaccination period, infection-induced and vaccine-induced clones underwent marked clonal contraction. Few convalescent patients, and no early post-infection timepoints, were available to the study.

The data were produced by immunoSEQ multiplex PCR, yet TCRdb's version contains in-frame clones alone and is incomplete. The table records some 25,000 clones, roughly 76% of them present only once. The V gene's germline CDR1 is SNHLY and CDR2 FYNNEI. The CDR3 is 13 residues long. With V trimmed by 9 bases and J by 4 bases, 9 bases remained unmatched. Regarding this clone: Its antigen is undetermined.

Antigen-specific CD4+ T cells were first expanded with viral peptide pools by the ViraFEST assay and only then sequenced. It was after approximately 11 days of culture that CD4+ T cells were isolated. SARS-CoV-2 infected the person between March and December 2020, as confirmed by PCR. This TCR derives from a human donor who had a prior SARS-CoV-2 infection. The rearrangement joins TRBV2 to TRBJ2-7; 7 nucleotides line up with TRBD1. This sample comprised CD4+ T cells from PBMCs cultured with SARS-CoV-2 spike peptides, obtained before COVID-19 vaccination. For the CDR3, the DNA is TGTGCCAGGAGAGACCCGGACAGGTACGAGCAGTACTTC. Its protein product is CARRDPDRYEQYF.